This T cell receptor (beta chain) was identified during a study of OX40 agonist ivuxolimab in advanced cancers. Sequencing was performed with immunoSEQ multiplex PCR; in TCRdb, only in-frame clones are kept and a portion is missing. The data show tens of thousands of clones, under 95% seen once. Trimming took 0 bases from V and 5 from J, leaving 8 bases between them. CDR3 size: 15 residues. The germline V gene encodes CDR1 SGHTA and CDR2 FQGNSA. The sample here was CD4+ or CD8+ T cells sorted from blood, taken in a trial of the OX40 agonist ivuxolimab. The sequence derives from an adult with an advanced solid tumor such as melanoma, head and neck, liver or kidney cancer. The chain joins TRBV7-2 to TRBJ1-6, with D possibly matching TRBD1 (5 bases). The CDR3 protein is CASSLAGRNNSPLHF. For the CDR3, the DNA is TGTGCCAGCAGCTTAGCGGGACGGAATAATTCACCCCTCCACTTT.